The present entry profiles one T cell receptor beta chain with its context. The method was immunoSEQ multiplex PCR; TCRdb's version includes in-frame clones alone and lacks a portion of them. Of about 270,000 clones in the sample, less than 90% were seen once. This record belongs to a study of blood T cell repertoires in COVID-19. Recovery among Cohort 3 donors was established by two negative PCRs, clearance, or symptom resolution. The CDR3 length is 17 residues. The germline V gene has CDR1 DFQATT and CDR2 SNEGSKA (reference sequence). J gave up 3 bases and V 3 bases, and 12 bases lay outside the gene matches.

The receptor's source is a woman aged 45-60 years who had recovered from COVID-19. V usage is TRBV20-1 and J usage is TRBJ1-5; 9 bases map to TRBD1. Sequencing used PBMCs or T cells enriched from blood (not recorded which). CDR3 nucleotide sequence: TGCAGTGCTAGTCTCCGGGACAGGGCTTCGGACAATCAGCCCCAGCATTTT. Translating gives CSASLRDRASDNQPQHF.